Listed here is a single TCR beta chain. This clone was recorded only once. Its antigen remains undetermined. Base qualities are missing; no much larger clone stands one base away. In the germline V gene (reference sequence), CDR1 corresponds to LNHDA and CDR2 to SQIVND. V lost 6 bases and J lost 5 bases, and the count of bases not matched to a germline gene is 5. Including cysteine and phenylalanine, the CDR3 has 13 amino acids. The sequence is cut down to CDR3 DNA, 39 bases in frame from base 1. TCRbeta CDR3 regions were amplified from genomic DNA using the immunoSEQ Assay, a bias-controlled multiplex PCR. Under the source paper's analysis protocol: Nucleated cell counts per sample were estimated from amplification of reference gene primers within the assay. To quantify the absolute abundance of each unique TCRbeta CDR3 rearrangement, sequence reads were collapsed and filtered. For each sample, productive Simpson clonality was calculated as the square root of Simpson's diversity index across productive rearrangements. TCRdb's version of the immuneACCESS table is confined to in-frame rearrangements and falls short of the full clone set. An unresolved V gene accounts for under half of the shortfall where checked; the remainder is of unknown origin. Clone size and the V and J calls come from that table; the DNA yielded D and trimming. For this sample the table gives tens of thousands of clones, of which over 75% were detected only once. 12% of the sample is taken by the ten largest.

The sample belongs to a study of blood T cell repertoires in COVID-19 (TCRdb year 2020). For the wider study: Samples from collaborators originated in the United States, Italy and Spain and spanned both the acute and convalescent phases of COVID-19. Sample metadata almost always included a de-identified subject ID, COVID-19 status, age in years and sex. The dataset comprised deeply sampled blood TCRbeta repertoires from subjects exposed to, actively infected with, or recovered from COVID-19. The repertoires were made available in a free public database intended to serve as a resource for research on the immune response to SARS-CoV-2. Samples came from the ongoing ImmuneRACE study (first 160 participants) plus 1,254 subjects from 6 global collaborators. Where available, HLA class I and class II types were taken from metadata supplied by the sample provider and were not determined by assay-based typing. The prospective study material was composed of cDNA or gDNA derived from T cells, B-cell-depleted T cells, or PBMCs. Paper-wide results and their limitations: Clinical and demographic metadata were provided uncurated, with the amount varying by source and participant.

The collaborating institutions used their own protocols to collect whole blood in K2EDTA tubes. Collaborator samples were shipped for TCRbeta analysis as frozen whole blood, isolated PBMCs, or DNA extracted from either sample type. Sequences were obtained from peripheral blood. The TCR sequence derives from a man aged 70-80 years with active or convalescent COVID-19. The chain links TRBV19 with TRBJ2-7; the junction holds 9 bases that match TRBD1. The CDR3 sequence is CASRGQGSHEQYF. The nucleotide sequence is TGTGCCAGTAGGGGACAGGGTTCCCACGAGCAGTACTTC.